Following are 12 T cell receptor beta chains from one sample sequenced in a study of CD8 T cells in Susac syndrome. An amount of RNA that ranged from roughly 0.5 to 1 ug was reverse transcribed with random hexamers. In TCRdb, the immunoSEQ multiplex PCR reads were re-called with MiXCR into one record per CDR3 protein. The table lists 100,000 to 150,000 distinct CDR3 sequences, 85% to 95% of them singletons, with less than 0.4% in the top ten. Sequencing input: CD8+ T cells from PBMCs. These receptors all stem from a human donor with multiple sclerosis.

V gene TRBV27 combines with J gene TRBJ1-6; D gene unclear. CDR1 MNHEY and CDR2 SMNVEV come from the germline V gene (reference sequence). The ends were cut back, 7 bases at V and 6 bases at J, with 7 bases in the middle. The CDR3 extends over 12 amino acids. The CDR3 sequence is CASNRGNSPLHF. As DNA, the CDR3 is TGTGCCAGCAACCGGGGTAATTCACCCCTCCACTTT.

V usage is TRBV9 and J usage is TRBJ2-1; no firm D call. The germline V gene encodes CDR1 SGDLS and CDR2 YYNGEE. Trimming stripped 1 base from V and 3 bases from J, with 11 bases between. This CDR3 has 15 residues. The CDR3 coding sequence is TGTGCCAGCAGCGTACGTCAAGACGGCTACAATGAGCAGTTCTTC. Residues: CASSVRQDGYNEQFF.

CDR3 in amino acids: CSARVDRVKTFF. In DNA, the CDR3 is TGCAGTGCTAGAGTGGACAGGGTTAAAACTTTCTTT. The genes are TRBV20-1 and TRBJ1-1, with 8 bases fitting TRBD1. The trim removed 1 base at V and 12 bases at J, leaving 7 bases unmatched. Germline V gene data show CDR1 as DFQATT and CDR2 as SNEGSKA (reference sequence). CDR3 length: 12 amino acids.

The DNA of the CDR3 is TGTGCCAGCAGTGAACGGGCTGAGCAGTTCTTC. Amino acid sequence: CASSERAEQFF. The chain joins TRBV6-1 to TRBJ2-1; D not resolved. Germline V gene data show CDR1 as MNHNS and CDR2 as SASEGT. The CDR3 covers 11 residues. Trimming cost V 2 bases and J 9 bases, with 5 bases left between them.

This chain links TRBV4-1 with TRBJ2-1; D may be TRBD1 (5 bases). The DNA end is more similar to TRBJ2-7, so the J call may be wrong. This CDR3 has 14 residues. Looked up from germline, CDR1 is MGHRA and CDR2 is YSYEKL. As DNA, the CDR3 is TGCGCCAGCAGCCAAGATCTGGGGCTAAGCGAGCAGTACGTC. Residues: CASSQDLGLSEQYV.

This clonotype was detected only once. The chain couples TRBV20-1 to TRBJ2-1; 7 bases match TRBD2. The CDR3 length is 15 residues. The germline gives CDR1 DFQATT, CDR2 SNEGSKA (reference sequence). After removal of 6 bases from V and 1 base from J, the junction contained 9 bases not matched to a gene. The CDR3 DNA reads as TGCAGTGCGGAGCCACAGCGGGATTCCTACAATGAGCAGTTCTTC. The encoded protein is CSAEPQRDSYNEQFF.

The genes are TRBV27 and TRBJ1-5; 8 positions agree with TRBD1. The CDR3 has 17 residues. V gave up 1 base and J gave up 4 bases; unmatched junction bases: 9. Germline assignment: CDR1 MNHEY and CDR2 SMNVEV (reference sequence). The CDR3 region has the DNA TGTGCCAGCAGTTTATGGGCCAGGGGGCCGGAGAATCAGCCCCAGCATTTT. Its translation: CASSLWARGPENQPQHF.

The gene calls are TRBV11-2 and TRBJ2-5; D is unclear. The CDR3 consists of 13 residues. Germline V CDR1 and CDR2: SGHAT, FQNNGV. The V end was cut by 2 bases, the J end by 3 bases, with 7 bases between. The CDR3 DNA reads as TGTGCCAGCAGCTTACTCAGAAAAGAGACCCAGTACTTC. It specifies CASSLLRKETQYF.

The chain carries TRBV28 and TRBJ1-2; tentatively, D is TRBD1 (6 bases). This CDR3 region has 15 residues. The germline CDR1 and CDR2 sequences are MDHEN and SYDVKM. Trimming stripped 6 bases from V and 0 bases from J, with 14 bases between. The CDR3: CASSVTGTANYGYTF. CDR3 DNA sequence: TGTGCCAGCAGCGTTACAGGGACGGCTAACTATGGCTACACCTTC.

The chain uses TRBV4-1 and TRBJ2-1; 15 nucleotides match TRBD2. Per germline, CDR1 MGHRA and CDR2 YSYEKL. CDR3 size: 18 residues. The junction had 13 bases not matched to a gene; V was cut back by 4 bases and J by 9 bases. The CDR3 loop is CASSLEPGTSGRTGEQFF. CDR3 DNA: TGCGCCAGCAGCCTAGAGCCGGGGACTAGCGGGAGGACGGGTGAGCAGTTCTTC.

The chain is built from TRBV2 and TRBJ1-5; D not certain. V was cut by 0 bases and J by 1 base, with 7 bases left in between. Germline CDR1 reads SNHLY; CDR2 reads FYNNEI. The CDR3 is made up of 15 amino acids. Here the CDR3 reads CASSEAAGSNQPQHF. The CDR3 coding sequence is TGTGCCAGCAGTGAAGCAGCGGGGAGCAATCAGCCCCAGCATTTT.

The chain joins TRBV2 to TRBJ2-2; D not certain. CDR1 and CDR2 (germline): SNHLY, FYNNEI. The CDR3 consists of 15 residues. V was cut by 6 bases and J by 5 bases, with 16 bases left in between. The CDR3 protein is CASRSMGLATGELFF. The CDR3 DNA is TGTGCCAGCAGATCGATGGGATTAGCTACCGGGGAGCTGTTTTTT.